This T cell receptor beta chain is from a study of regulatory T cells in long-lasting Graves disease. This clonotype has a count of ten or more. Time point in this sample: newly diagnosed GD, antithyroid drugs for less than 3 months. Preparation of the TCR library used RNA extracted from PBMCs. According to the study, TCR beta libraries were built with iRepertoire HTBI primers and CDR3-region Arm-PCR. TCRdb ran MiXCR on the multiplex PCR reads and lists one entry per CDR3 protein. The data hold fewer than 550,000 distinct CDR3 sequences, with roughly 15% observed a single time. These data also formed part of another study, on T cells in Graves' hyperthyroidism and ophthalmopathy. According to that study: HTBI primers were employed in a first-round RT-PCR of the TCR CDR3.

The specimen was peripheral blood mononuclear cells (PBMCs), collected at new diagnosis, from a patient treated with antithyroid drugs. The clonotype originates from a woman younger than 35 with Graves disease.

The CDR3 DNA is TGCAGCCCGGGACTTAGCACAGATACGCAGTATTTT. The encoded protein is CSPGLSTDTQYF. The chain uses TRBV20-1 and TRBJ2-3, with D perhaps matching TRBD2 (6 bases). The germline V gene encodes CDR1 DFQATT and CDR2 SNEGSKA (reference sequence). The CDR3 consists of 12 residues.